What follows are 12 T cell receptor beta chains derived from one specimen sequenced in a study of T cell responses to AZD1222 COVID-19 vaccine. Only in-frame clones appear in the TCRdb table, and some are missing; sequencing was by immunoSEQ multiplex PCR. The table has 150,000 or so clones, more than 75% seen once. Specimen: peripheral blood, collected on day 0 of AZD1222 vaccination. Receptor source: an adult in good health.

The chain is built from TRBV5-1 and TRBJ1-3; D is possibly TRBD1 (6 bases). V was trimmed by 0 bases and J by 2 bases, leaving 9 bases between them. CDR3 length: 15 residues. The germline V gene encodes CDR1 SGHRS and CDR2 YFSETQ. CDR3 DNA: TGCGCCAGCAGCTTGGAAGGACAGACTGGAAACACCATATATTTT. It yields the protein CASSLEGQTGNTIYF.

This sequence joins TRBV4-1 and TRBJ1-1; D may be TRBD1 (5 bases). The germline V and J ends were trimmed by 4 bases and 2 bases, with 11 bases remaining between them. Germline CDR1 and CDR2: MGHRA and YSYEKL. CDR3 length: 14 amino acids. CDR3 sequence: CASSPGASNTEAFF. CDR3 nucleotides: TGCGCCAGCAGCCCCGGGGCCTCAAACACTGAAGCTTTCTTT.

The chain uses TRBV5-1 and TRBJ1-3, with D unclear. This CDR3 spans 17 amino acids. V was cut by 1 base and J by 0 bases, with 14 bases left in between. Germline V gene lookup returns CDR1 SGHRS and CDR2 YFSETQ. The CDR3 here is CASSLRPLQLSGNTIYF. The CDR3 DNA follows: TGCGCCAGCAGCTTGCGACCGTTACAGCTCTCTGGAAACACCATATATTTT.

V and J are TRBV21-1 and TRBJ1-3; the table's D call of TRBD1 was not tested on the DNA. TRBV21-1 is a documented pseudogene. The CDR3 loop spans 16 amino acids. DNA of the CDR3: TGTGCCAGCAGCAAAAGGGACAGAGCCTCTGGAAACACCATATATTTT. The encoded protein is CASSKRDRASGNTIYF.

The V gene is TRBV10-2, the J gene TRBJ2-3, with TRBD2 matching over 8 bases. This CDR3 contains 15 residues. The J segment lost 6 bases and the V segment lost 4 bases, leaving 9 bases of the junction unmatched. The germline V gene has CDR1 WSHSY and CDR2 SAAADI. Here the CDR3 reads CASSVYRGGADTQYF. The CDR3 DNA follows: TGCGCCAGCAGTGTATATCGGGGGGGCGCGGATACGCAGTATTTT.

The rearrangement uses TRBV12-3 or TRBV12-4 and TRBJ2-7, with D possibly being TRBD2 (5 bases). V lost 2 bases and J lost 0, with 5 bases in between. CDR3 length: 13 residues. For the CDR3, the DNA is TGTGCCAGCAGTTTAAGCGGCTCCTACGAGCAGTACTTC. As protein: CASSLSGSYEQYF.

The V and J genes are TRBV4-1 and TRBJ2-2; 8 nucleotides line up with TRBD1. The J segment lost 5 bases and the V segment lost 3 bases, leaving 11 bases of the junction unmatched. This CDR3 has 17 amino acids. From germline, CDR1 is MGHRA and CDR2 YSYEKL. CDR3 in DNA: TGCGCCAGCAGCCACGCGGACAGGGAGGTTCGGACCGGGGAGCTGTTTTTT. Its protein product is CASSHADREVRTGELFF.

This chain joins TRBV15 and TRBJ2-7; the D gene is possibly TRBD2 (6 bases). Trimming stripped 1 base from V and 4 bases from J, with 11 bases between. The CDR3 spans 14 residues. The V gene's germline CDR1 is LNHNV and CDR2 YYDKDF (reference sequence). Here the CDR3 reads CATSRAAGRYEQYF. The CDR3 DNA reads as TGTGCCACCAGCAGAGCTGCAGGGAGGTACGAGCAGTACTTC.

This clone was recorded only once. This chain joins TRBV5-1 and TRBJ2-1, with D maybe TRBD1 (5 bases). The V gene lost 0 bases and the J gene lost 10 bases, with 8 bases spanning the gap. This CDR3 contains 12 residues. Germline CDR1 is SGHRS and CDR2 is YFSETQ. CDR3 sequence: CASSLASGEQFF. The CDR3 DNA reads as TGCGCCAGCAGCTTGGCGTCAGGGGAGCAGTTCTTC.

This clone has a handful of counts. V gene TRBV27 combines with J gene TRBJ2-7; D remains unclear. There are 13 residues in the CDR3. V dropped 5 bases and J dropped 6 bases, with 14 bases sitting between them. The germline gives CDR1 MNHEY, CDR2 SMNVEV (reference sequence). CDR3 loop: CASSPQATIEQYF. DNA for the CDR3: TGTGCCAGCAGTCCACAAGCGACCATCGAGCAGTACTTC.

The chain employs TRBV5-1 and TRBJ1-3, with D hard to call. Trimming removed 0 bases at V and 8 bases at J, with 12 bases between. The CDR3 runs to 14 residues. CDR1 is SGHRS and CDR2 is YFSETQ in the germline V gene. The CDR3 nucleotides read TGCGCCAGCAGCTTGGGTAGGGAGCGGGACACCATATATTTT. Its protein product is CASSLGRERDTIYF.

The chain has TRBV3-1 (or the pseudogene TRBV3-2) and TRBJ2-7; unclear D gene. There are 11 residues in the CDR3. Germline lookup yields CDR1 LGHDT and CDR2 YNNKEL (reference sequence). Between the trimmed V and J ends, which lost 3 bases and 6 bases, there was a span of 6 bases. The CDR3 sequence: CASSHGIEQYF. In DNA, the CDR3 is TGTGCCAGCAGCCACGGCATCGAGCAGTACTTC.